The clone carrying this TCR beta chain occurred once. The sample comes from a study of blood T cell repertoires in COVID-19. Repertoires were generated with immunoSEQ multiplex PCR, while TCRdb's copy carries only in-frame clones and drops some. Of 100,000 to 150,000 clones in the sample, over 75% were seen once. The CDR3 is 14 amino acids. V was clipped by 3 bases and J by 9 bases, with 16 bases between them. The germline V gene has CDR1 KGHDR and CDR2 SFDVKD. The sequence came from a man in his fifties or sixties with acute or convalescent COVID-19. The sample was peripheral blood. The chain has TRBV24-1 and TRBJ1-1, with D maybe TRBD1 (6 bases). The CDR3 protein is CATSDGFGTNKAFF. Written as DNA, the CDR3 is TGTGCCACCAGTGATGGATTCGGGACAAACAAAGCTTTCTTT.